Listed below are T cell receptor beta chains from one sample, sequenced in a study of CD8+ T cells in alopecia areata. The assay was immunoSEQ multiplex PCR, and TCRdb's table has in-frame clones only and misses some. The sample records about 190,000 clones, roughly three fifths being singletons. This material consisted of CD4+ T cells sorted from blood, taken at week 4, from a patient treated with tofacitinib. The receptors stem from a human donor with alopecia areata. CDR3s include the opening cysteine and the closing phenylalanine or tryptophan. A D gene is named only where the DNA matches it firmly. Expanded clones are given a class, and other clones once, few, many or no size at all.

v_call: TRBV18
d_call: TRBD2
j_call: TRBJ2-1
clone_size: few
cdr3_aa: CASSPGLAGTYNEQFF
cdr3_nt: TGTGCCAGCTCACCAGGGCTAGCGGGGACCTACAATGAGCAGTTCTTC

v_call: TRBV15
d_call: .
j_call: TRBJ1-1
clone_size: .
cdr3_aa: CATSFRMNTEAFF
cdr3_nt: TGTGCCACCAGCTTCAGGATGAACACTGAAGCTTTCTTT

v_call: TRBV4-1
d_call: .
j_call: TRBJ2-5
clone_size: .
cdr3_aa: CASSQEGARQTQYF
cdr3_nt: TGCGCCAGCAGCCAAGAAGGGGCAAGGCAGACCCAGTACTTC

v_call: TRBV7-2
d_call: .
j_call: TRBJ2-5
clone_size: .
cdr3_aa: CASSSNSGTPAAQYF
cdr3_nt: TGTGCCAGCAGCTCAAATTCCGGGACCCCCGCGGCCCAGTACTTC

v_call: TRBV7-2
d_call: .
j_call: TRBJ2-1
clone_size: .
cdr3_aa: CASSSNAGNNEQFF
cdr3_nt: TGTGCCAGCAGCTCAAACGCAGGAAACAATGAGCAGTTCTTC

v_call: TRBV25-1
d_call: TRBD2
j_call: TRBJ2-7
clone_size: .
cdr3_aa: CASSGLAVYEQYF
cdr3_nt: TGTGCCAGCAGTGGGCTAGCGGTCTACGAGCAGTACTTC

v_call: TRBV29-1
d_call: .
j_call: TRBJ2-3
clone_size: .
cdr3_aa: CSVDATPDTQYF
cdr3_nt: TGCAGCGTCGACGCAACCCCAGATACGCAGTATTTT

v_call: TRBV13
d_call: .
j_call: TRBJ1-5
clone_size: .
cdr3_aa: CASSAGRGINQPQHF
cdr3_nt: TGTGCCAGCAGTGCAGGGCGGGGAATTAATCAGCCCCAGCATTTT

v_call: TRBV29-1
d_call: .
j_call: TRBJ2-2
clone_size: .
cdr3_aa: CSVAAPGAPGELFF
cdr3_nt: TGCAGCGTTGCCGCCCCCGGTGCTCCCGGGGAGCTGTTTTTT

v_call: TRBV28
d_call: TRBD1
j_call: TRBJ2-7
clone_size: few
cdr3_aa: CASSLRTGGEQYF
cdr3_nt: TGTGCCAGCAGTTTAAGGACAGGGGGCGAGCAGTACTTC

v_call: TRBV30
d_call: .
j_call: TRBJ1-4
clone_size: .
cdr3_aa: CAWSVSEKLFF
cdr3_nt: TGTGCCTGGAGTGTTAGTGAAAAACTGTTTTTT

v_call: TRBV7-2
d_call: .
j_call: TRBJ2-1
clone_size: .
cdr3_aa: CASSLDSTLPSSYNEQFF
cdr3_nt: TGTGCCAGCAGCTTAGACTCTACCCTTCCAAGCTCCTACAATGAGCAGTTCTTC

v_call: TRBV25-1
d_call: TRBD2
j_call: TRBJ2-7
clone_size: .
cdr3_aa: CATGLAGVYEQYF
cdr3_nt: TGTGCCACGGGGCTAGCGGGAGTCTACGAGCAGTACTTC

v_call: TRBV6-1
d_call: .
j_call: TRBJ1-1
clone_size: .
cdr3_aa: CASSESGREAFF
cdr3_nt: TGTGCCAGCAGTGAGAGTGGCCGTGAAGCTTTCTTT

v_call: TRBV4-3
d_call: TRBD2
j_call: TRBJ2-2
clone_size: few
cdr3_aa: CASSRLAGTGELFF
cdr3_nt: TGCGCCAGCAGCCGGCTAGCGGGGACCGGGGAGCTGTTTTTT

v_call: TRBV30
d_call: .
j_call: TRBJ2-1
clone_size: .
cdr3_aa: CARLRGNEQFF
cdr3_nt: TGTGCACGGCTCCGTGGCAATGAGCAGTTCTTC

v_call: TRBV25-1
d_call: .
j_call: TRBJ2-7
clone_size: once
cdr3_aa: CASSDTGPRTAYEQYF
cdr3_nt: TGTGCCAGCAGTGATACCGGGCCTCGGACGGCCTACGAGCAGTACTTC

v_call: TRBV7-3
d_call: TRBD2
j_call: TRBJ2-7
clone_size: .
cdr3_aa: CASSLQPPGLAGAEQYF
cdr3_nt: TGTGCCAGCAGCTTACAACCCCCGGGACTAGCGGGAGCTGAGCAGTACTTC

v_call: TRBV30
d_call: .
j_call: TRBJ2-3
clone_size: .
cdr3_aa: CAWSLDGTDTQYF
cdr3_nt: TGTGCCTGGAGCCTGGACGGAACAGATACGCAGTATTTT

v_call: TRBV2
d_call: .
j_call: TRBJ2-7
clone_size: .
cdr3_aa: CASRKTAGGPLEQYF
cdr3_nt: TGTGCCAGCAGAAAGACGGCAGGGGGGCCTCTTGAGCAGTACTTC

v_call: TRBV29-1
d_call: .
j_call: TRBJ2-5
clone_size: .
cdr3_aa: CSVEQETQYF
cdr3_nt: TGCAGCGTTGAGCAGGAGACCCAGTACTTC

v_call: TRBV19
d_call: .
j_call: TRBJ2-4
clone_size: .
cdr3_aa: CASSIGFSDIQYF
cdr3_nt: TGTGCCAGTAGTATCGGGTTCTCAGACATTCAGTACTTC

v_call: TRBV28
d_call: .
j_call: TRBJ1-4
clone_size: few
cdr3_aa: CASSSPSGGGGRGEKLFF
cdr3_nt: TGTGCCAGCAGTTCCCCATCTGGGGGAGGAGGTCGGGGTGAAAAACTGTTTTTT

v_call: TRBV29-1
d_call: TRBD2
j_call: TRBJ2-2
clone_size: .
cdr3_aa: CSVVGSGPNTGELFF
cdr3_nt: TGCAGCGTTGTTGGTAGCGGGCCGAACACCGGGGAGCTGTTTTTT

v_call: TRBV7-3
d_call: .
j_call: TRBJ2-3
clone_size: .
cdr3_aa: CASSWTDTQYF
cdr3_nt: TGTGCCAGCAGCTGGACAGATACGCAGTATTTT

v_call: TRBV11-2
d_call: .
j_call: TRBJ2-7
clone_size: .
cdr3_aa: CASSPTGPYEQYF
cdr3_nt: TGTGCCAGCAGCCCTACTGGGCCCTACGAGCAGTACTTC

v_call: TRBV28
d_call: .
j_call: TRBJ2-7
clone_size: .
cdr3_aa: CASTGTYEQYF
cdr3_nt: TGTGCCAGCACCGGAACATACGAGCAGTACTTC

v_call: TRBV5-1
d_call: .
j_call: TRBJ2-3
clone_size: .
cdr3_aa: CASSGGGADTQYF
cdr3_nt: TGCGCCAGCAGCGGGGGTGGGGCAGATACGCAGTATTTT

v_call: TRBV30
d_call: .
j_call: TRBJ1-1
clone_size: .
cdr3_aa: CAWSGRGNLAFF
cdr3_nt: TGTGCCTGGAGCGGTAGGGGGAATCTGGCTTTCTTT

v_call: TRBV13
d_call: .
j_call: TRBJ1-2
clone_size: .
cdr3_aa: CASRENYGYTF
cdr3_nt: TGTGCCAGCAGGGAAAACTATGGCTACACCTTC

v_call: TRBV29-1
d_call: TRBD2
j_call: TRBJ2-1
clone_size: .
cdr3_aa: CSVSGRRHNEQFF
cdr3_nt: TGCAGCGTGAGCGGGAGGAGGCACAATGAGCAGTTCTTC